This T cell receptor (beta chain) was identified during a study of blood T cells in healthy people across ages. Primed by a sample-barcoded 5' primer and a J-beta primer mix, a second PCR proceeded for roughly 7 to 12 cycles. Unique molecular identifiers of 12 random nucleotides labeled each cDNA. One entry per CDR3 protein results from TCRdb running MiXCR on the 5' RACE reads. This sample yields some 890,000 distinct CDR3 sequences, of which under 35% are seen a single time; about 9.4% belongs to the top ten. This clonotype was recorded many times. The antigen is undetermined. Study-level findings and limits: A strong correlation was found between TCR beta diversity and the percentage of naive T cells. Higher diversity, along with more naive CD4+ cells, distinguished long-lived donors from aged donors. What prevented conclusive comparison of naive and antigen-experienced cells was that PBMCs were unsorted.

This sample also appeared in a second study, on T cells of mothers and their children.

The sequence came from a woman aged 40 to 49 in good health. Specimen: blood.

In DNA, the CDR3 is TGTGCCAGCAGCTTATCTTCGGGGTCCTACAATGAGCAGTTCTTC. It specifies CASSLSSGSYNEQFF. V is TRBV7-2 and J is TRBJ2-1, with D perhaps TRBD2 (5 bases). Germline values: CDR1 SGHTA, CDR2 FQGNSA. This CDR3 region has 15 residues. The V end lost 2 bases, the J end lost 1 base, and 9 bases lay between the germline ends.